These T cell receptor beta chains were read from a single sample in a study of cytomegalovirus exposure and HLA in healthy donors. Assay used: immunoSEQ multiplex PCR; TCRdb lists only in-frame clones, some missing. The sample includes some 200,000 clones. Sequences were obtained from PBMCs. Every receptor here comes from a woman aged 18 to 35 in good health and CMV-seropositive. The CDR3 runs from the conserved cysteine through the conserved F or W. Each record gives: J gene, D gene, CDR3 length, V gene, CDR3 DNA, CDR3 protein. A D gene is named only where the DNA matches it firmly.

>TRBJ1-5|.|14|TRBV6-1
TGTGCCAGCAGTGAAAACTCCGGCAATCAGCCCCAGCATTTT
CASSENSGNQPQHF
>TRBJ2-7|TRBD2|16|TRBV12-5
TGTGCTAGTGGTTTGGTACTTAATAGCGGGAGCTACGAGCAGTACTTC
CASGLVLNSGSYEQYF
>TRBJ2-3|TRBD2|15|TRBV5-1
TGCGCCAGCAGCTTGTTGGGCGGGGGATTAGATACGCAGTATTTT
CASSLLGGGLDTQYF
>TRBJ2-7|.|13|TRBV30
TGTGCCTTTGACAGAGGAGACTCCTACGAGCAGTACTTC
CAFDRGDSYEQYF
>TRBJ1-1|TRBD1|14|TRBV11-1
TGTGCCAGCAGCTTCACACAGGGGAGCACTGAAGCTTTCTTT
CASSFTQGSTEAFF
>TRBJ1-6|TRBD1|14|TRBV27
TGTGCCAGCAGTTTCGGACAGGGGAATTCACCCCTCCACTTT
CASSFGQGNSPLHF
>TRBJ2-5|.|15|TRBV9
TGTGCCAGCAGCGCTTTCTATCGACCACAAGAGGCCCAGTACTTC
CASSAFYRPQEAQYF
>TRBJ1-1|TRBD1|15|TRBV18
TGTGCCAGCTCACCGTCGGGACAGCCCCACACTGAAGCTTTCTTT
CASSPSGQPHTEAFF
>TRBJ1-5|.|14|TRBV29-1
TGCAGCGCGTCGAGCGGGGGAAGCAATCAGCCCCAGCATTTT
CSASSGGSNQPQHF
>TRBJ1-2|TRBD1|9|TRBV29-1
TGCAGCGTTGGGGACAGGACTACCTTC
CSVGDRTTF
>TRBJ2-5|TRBD2|15|TRBV30
TGTGCCTGGAGTGGATTAGCGGGGGGGCAGGAGACCCAGTACTTC
CAWSGLAGGQETQYF
>TRBJ1-2|TRBD1|14|TRBV19
TGTGCCAGTAGACCCGGACAGGGTCTGTTGGGCTACACCTTC
CASRPGQGLLGYTF
>TRBJ1-1|.|16|TRBV5-1
TGCGCCAGCAGCCCCTCTGGGGGGGCGGAGAACACTGAAGCTTTCTTT
CASSPSGGAENTEAFF
>TRBJ2-5|TRBD2|14|TRBV2
TGTGCCAGCAGTTCCTGGACTAGCGGAGAGGCCCAGTACTTC
CASSSWTSGEAQYF
>TRBJ1-6|.|17|TRBV7-2
TGTGCCAGCAGCTTAGACGTGACAGACCCAGTCTTATCACCCCTCCACTTT
CASSLDVTDPVLSPLHF
>TRBJ2-2|.|14|TRBV5-6
TGTGCCAGCAGCCACCGAGGAAACACCGGGGAGCTGTTTTTT
CASSHRGNTGELFF
>TRBJ2-3|TRBD2|16|TRBV7-9
TGTGCCAGCAGCTCGAGGACTAGCGGTGACACAGATACGCAGTATTTT
CASSSRTSGDTDTQYF
>TRBJ2-3|.|15|TRBV6-5
TGTGCCAGCAGTTTGGGCGGGGGCCTCGTAGATACGCAGTATTTT
CASSLGGGLVDTQYF
>TRBJ1-5|TRBD1|16|TRBV6-4
TGTGCCAGCAGTGACGCTGACAGGGTGAGTAATCAGCCCCAGCATTTT
CASSDADRVSNQPQHF
>TRBJ1-5|.|16|TRBV19
TGTGCCAGTAGTCTCCTGACAGGAAAGAGCAATCAGCCCCAGCATTTT
CASSLLTGKSNQPQHF
>TRBJ2-5|.|16|TRBV11-3
TGTGCCAGCACTAATAAAGAGGGGGGGGCTTTAGAGACCCAGTACTTC
CASTNKEGGALETQYF
>TRBJ1-1|TRBD1|16|TRBV7-9
TGTGCCAGCAGCTTAGCGTGGGACAGGGTTCACACTGAAGCTTTCTTT
CASSLAWDRVHTEAFF
>TRBJ1-5|.|14|TRBV2
TGTGCCAGCAGTGGCAGACAGGCATATCAGCCCCAGCATTTT
CASSGRQAYQPQHF
>TRBJ1-1|.|13|TRBV29-1
TGCAGCGTTGGTCGGGGGAGAGGAACTGAAGCTTTCTTT
CSVGRGRGTEAFF
>TRBJ2-3|.|14|TRBV30
TGTGCCTGGAGGGATACAGGGAGCACAGATACGCAGTATTTT
CAWRDTGSTDTQYF
>TRBJ1-2|TRBD1|16|TRBV27
TGTGCCAGCAGTGCCAACAGGGGGCACTATCCTTATGGCTACACCTTC
CASSANRGHYPYGYTF
>TRBJ2-3|.|16|TRBV6-6
TGTGCCAGCAGTTACGCGGAGACAGTTAACACAGATACGCAGTATTTT
CASSYAETVNTDTQYF
>TRBJ1-5|TRBD1|15|TRBV19
TGTGCCAGTAGTCCGTTGACAGGGTTTGATCAGCCCCAGCATTTT
CASSPLTGFDQPQHF
>TRBJ2-7|.|15|TRBV30
TGTGCCTGGAGTCCCCCGAACAGTTTCGTCTACGAGCAGTACTTC
CAWSPPNSFVYEQYF
>TRBJ1-2|.|15|TRBV7-2
TGTGCCAGCACACGGGGTTCGGGGTGGGGCTATGGCTACACCTTC
CASTRGSGWGYGYTF
>TRBJ2-7|TRBD1|17|TRBV27
TGTGCCAGCAGCCCTCTCCCCGGGACAGGGGGCGAGTACGAGCAGTACTTC
CASSPLPGTGGEYEQYF
>TRBJ2-7|.|17|TRBV9
TGTGCCAGCAGCCCCTTGGCCGGGATTCAATCAGTCTACGAGCAGTACTTC
CASSPLAGIQSVYEQYF
>TRBJ1-2|.|11|TRBV6-6
TGTGCCAGCAGTCGAGGACAGTACTACACCTTC
CASSRGQYYTF
>TRBJ1-4|TRBD1|16|TRBV6-1
TGTGCCAGCAGTGAAGGGCAGGGGGCCGGTTGGGAAAAACTGTTTTTT
CASSEGQGAGWEKLFF
>TRBJ2-6|.|19|TRBV7-9
TGTGCCAGCAGCTTCCCGGGGATAGTGCAAAACTCTGGGGCCAACGTCCTGACTTTC
CASSFPGIVQNSGANVLTF
>TRBJ2-5|.|12|TRBV25-1
TGTGCCAGCACCGCTAGCAAGGGGACCCAGTACTTC
CASTASKGTQYF
>TRBJ1-1|.|14|TRBV2
TGTGCCAGCAGCCCGACGACAGTATACACTGAAGCTTTCTTT
CASSPTTVYTEAFF
>TRBJ2-1|TRBD2|15|TRBV6-4
TGTGCCAGCAGTTTGGCAGCGGGAAGGGGCAATGAGCAGTTCTTC
CASSLAAGRGNEQFF
>TRBJ2-1|.|15|TRBV30
TGTGCCTGGAGTTCCTTGGGGGGAGGCTACAATGAGCAGTTCTTC
CAWSSLGGGYNEQFF
>TRBJ2-1|.|14|TRBV5-1
TGCGCCAGCAGCTTACCGACAGGATACAATGAGCAGTTCTTC
CASSLPTGYNEQFF
>TRBJ2-1|.|16|TRBV7-9
TGTGCCAGCAGCTCCCCCAGGCAGGGTACCTACAATGAGCAGTTCTTC
CASSSPRQGTYNEQFF
>TRBJ2-1|.|16|TRBV5-1
TGCGCCAGCAGCCTGCCCGGGACACCCTTCTACAATGAGCAGTTCTTC
CASSLPGTPFYNEQFF
>TRBJ2-1|.|18|TRBV7-3
TGTGCCAGCAGCTTAACGGTTGTGGGAGGAGCGGCCTCAAATGAGCAGTTCTTC
CASSLTVVGGAASNEQFF
>TRBJ1-2|TRBD1|13|TRBV18
TGTGCCAGCTCAGCGGGACAGAAAGATGGCTACACCTTC
CASSAGQKDGYTF
>TRBJ2-7|.|13|TRBV5-1
TGCGCCAGCAGCTTGGGCAGGGCCGGCGAGCAGTACTTC
CASSLGRAGEQYF
>TRBJ1-2|TRBD1|15|TRBV5-4
TGTGCCAGCAGCCCTCGGACAGGTGGTGACTATGGCTACACCTTC
CASSPRTGGDYGYTF
>TRBJ2-3|.|14|TRBV10-2
TGCGCCAGCAGTGGGGAGATAAGCACAGATACGCAGTATTTT
CASSGEISTDTQYF
>TRBJ2-3|TRBD2|19|TRBV30
TGTGCCTGGAGTCACGGGACTAGCGGGGGGTGGGGTTGGACAGATACGCAGTATTTT
CAWSHGTSGGWGWTDTQYF
>TRBJ2-1|.|15|TRBV7-9
TGTGCCAGCGCGACTGGGGACACCATATACAATGAGCAGTTCTTC
CASATGDTIYNEQFF
>TRBJ2-5|TRBD1|17|TRBV9
TGTGCCAGCAGCTTGAATCCGGGACAGGTCCACCAAGAGACCCAGTACTTC
CASSLNPGQVHQETQYF